These T cell receptor beta chains were read from a single sample in a study of post-analysis software for immune sequencing data. One entry per CDR3 protein, called by TCRdb with MiXCR from the PCR reads. In the table there are 400,000 to 500,000 distinct CDR3 sequences, approximately 42% of which are singletons. Sequencing used blood. Every receptor here comes from a girl aged 2-10 years with multiple sclerosis. Both conserved end residues are part of each CDR3. D genes are given only for firm matches. Rows give clone size only sometimes, using once, few, many, or a class for an expanded clone.

cdr3_length j_call v_call d_call clone_size cdr3_aa cdr3_nt
14 TRBJ1-1 TRBV29-1 TRBD1 - CSGGQGGTDTEAFF TGCAGCGGCGGACAGGGGGGAACGGACACTGAAGCTTTCTTT
14 TRBJ1-5 TRBV6-2/TRBV6-3 - - CTSSSLGQNQPQHF TGTACCAGCAGTTCTTTAGGACAGAATCAGCCCCAGCATTTT
14 TRBJ2-5 TRBV20-1 TRBD2 - CSARTNGRAREQYF TGCAGTGCTCGAACTAACGGGAGGGCAAGAGAGCAGTACTTC
14 TRBJ2-1 TRBV29-1 - few CSVEGWGPNNEQFF TGCAGCGTTGAAGGGTGGGGGCCCAACAATGAGCAGTTCTTC
14 TRBJ1-2 TRBV27 - - CASSFSGPSYGYTF TGTGCCAGCAGTTTTTCGGGGCCGAGCTATGGCTACACCTTC
13 TRBJ2-4 TRBV20-1 - - CSASTPRKNIQYF TGCAGTGCTAGCACGCCCAGGAAAAACATTCAGTACTTC
14 TRBJ2-3 TRBV28 TRBD2 - CASSLYGRATTQYF TGTGCCAGCAGTTTATACGGGAGGGCCACCACGCAGTATTTT
13 TRBJ1-1 TRBV5-6 - - CASSYTGNTEAFF TGTGCCAGCAGCTACACAGGGAACACTGAAGCTTTCTTT
12 TRBJ2-7 TRBV11-2 - few CASSPPSPEQYF TGTGCCAGCAGCCCCCCCTCACCCGAGCAGTACTTC
16 TRBJ2-3 TRBV29-1 TRBD1 few CSVDSLDRGTADTQYF TGCAGCGTTGATTCGTTGGACAGGGGAACGGCAGATACGCAGTATTTT
16 TRBJ2-7 TRBV27 TRBD2 - CASSLAGLAGGYEQYF TGTGCCAGCAGTTTAGCGGGACTAGCGGGGGGGTACGAGCAGTACTTC
18 TRBJ2-1 TRBV28 TRBD1 - CASRTGGRGKRPYNEQFF TGTGCCAGCAGAACAGGGGGCCGAGGAAAGCGGCCCTACAATGAGCAGTTCTTC
15 TRBJ2-1 TRBV20-1 TRBD2 - CSGSMGLAGVDEQFF TGCAGTGGAAGCATGGGACTAGCGGGAGTTGATGAGCAGTTCTTC
17 TRBJ2-3 TRBV7-8 - many CASSLRSGLASTDTQYF TGTGCCAGCAGCTTAAGGTCGGGTTTAGCGAGCACAGATACGCAGTATTTT
17 TRBJ1-5 TRBV28 - - CASSTHTGILGNQPQHF TGTGCCAGCAGTACCCATACAGGGATCCTTGGCAATCAGCCCCAGCATTTT
14 TRBJ1-2 TRBV15 - - CATNIYEGYYGYTF TGTGCCACCAACATTTATGAGGGCTACTATGGCTACACCTTC
17 TRBJ2-2 TRBV10-2 TRBD2 - CASSEFWDYKNTGELFF TGCGCCAGCAGTGAGTTCTGGGACTACAAGAACACCGGGGAGCTGTTTTTT
16 TRBJ2-7 TRBV28 TRBD1 few CASKGSEGASSYEQYF TGTGCCAGCAAGGGCAGCGAGGGGGCGAGCTCCTACGAGCAGTACTTC
19 TRBJ1-6 TRBV12-3/TRBV12-4 - - CASSLGRTYYQWNDSPPHF TGTGCCAGCAGTTTAGGCCGGACTTATTATCAGTGGAACGATTCACCCCCCCACTTT
15 TRBJ1-2 TRBV6-5 - - CASRDTGPPHYGYTF TGTGCCAGCAGAGACACAGGGCCCCCCCACTATGGCTACACCTTC
13 TRBJ2-5 TRBV5-1 - - CASSLEAQETQYF TGCGCCAGCAGCTTGGAGGCTCAAGAGACCCAGTACTTC
13 TRBJ2-5 TRBV20-1 - - CSTNRDSQETQYF TGCAGTACCAACCGGGACTCTCAAGAGACCCAGTACTTC
15 TRBJ2-5 TRBV5-1 TRBD2 - CASSLSSGEWNEQYF TGCGCCAGCAGCCTGTCTAGCGGGGAGTGGAATGAGCAGTACTTC
14 TRBJ2-5 TRBV28 - - CASSSPWKKETQYF TGTGCCAGCAGTTCCCCATGGAAGAAAGAGACCCAGTACTTC
14 TRBJ2-7 TRBV29-1 - few CSVGGGAEHYEQYF TGCAGCGTTGGGGGTGGGGCAGAGCACTACGAGCAGTACTTC
16 TRBJ2-1 TRBV6-4 - - CASSDSGGEDYNEQFF TGTGCCAGCAGTGACAGTGGGGGAGAGGACTACAATGAGCAGTTCTTC
11 TRBJ2-1 TRBV12-3/TRBV12-4 - - CASRFQETQFF TGTGCCAGCAGATTCCAAGAGACCCAGTTCTTC
16 TRBJ2-7 TRBV5-5 - few CASSLAGGVRSYEQYF TGTGCCAGCAGCTTGGCGGGCGGGGTCAGAAGCTACGAGCAGTACTTC
14 TRBJ2-1 TRBV20-1 - few CSVIDRSSYNEQFF TGCAGTGTCATCGACAGGAGCTCCTACAATGAGCAGTTCTTC
18 TRBJ2-7 TRBV20-1 - - CSARGRLGLAGFTYEQYF TGCAGTGCTAGAGGCCGCCTTGGTCTGGCGGGGTTCACCTACGAGCAGTACTTC
14 TRBJ1-1 TRBV5-1 - - CASSFYPDGHEAFF TGCGCCAGCAGCTTCTACCCGGACGGACATGAAGCTTTCTTT
15 TRBJ1-1 TRBV18 - - CASSPPKGKNTEAFF TGTGCCAGCTCACCACCGAAGGGCAAAAACACTGAAGCTTTCTTT
15 TRBJ2-5 TRBV15 - few CATSRELLSGQTQYF TGTGCCACCAGCAGAGAACTACTGTCGGGGCAGACCCAGTACTTC
14 TRBJ2-2 TRBV5-1 - - CASSLDTHTGELFF TGCGCCAGCAGCTTGGATACACACACCGGGGAGCTGTTTTTT
16 TRBJ2-1 TRBV6-2/TRBV6-3 TRBD1 - CASSPATGKVGNEQFF TGTGCCAGCAGTCCAGCGACAGGGAAAGTCGGCAATGAGCAGTTCTTC
13 TRBJ2-7 TRBV29-1 TRBD1 - CSVRTGSSYEQYF TGCAGCGTTCGGACAGGGTCGTCCTACGAGCAGTACTTC
17 TRBJ2-6 TRBV10-3 - - CTISEWQGRSGANVLTF TGTACCATCAGTGAGTGGCAGGGCCGCTCTGGGGCCAACGTCCTGACTTTC
12 TRBJ2-5 TRBV29-1 - few CSVDLPRETQYF TGCAGCGTTGACCTCCCGCGGGAGACCCAGTACTTC
16 TRBJ2-6 TRBV5-1 - - CASSLGQFSGANVLTF TGCGCCAGCAGCTTGGGTCAGTTCTCTGGGGCCAACGTCCTGACTTTC
22 TRBJ2-3 TRBV6-5 TRBD2 medium-sized CASSYTMIGVAGGPPSTDTQYF TGTGCCAGCAGTTACACCATGATAGGGGTGGCGGGAGGACCGCCGTCCACAGATACGCAGTATTTT
13 TRBJ2-1 TRBV5-1 - - CASSLKVEEEQFF TGCGCCAGCAGCTTGAAGGTGGAAGAAGAGCAGTTCTTC
14 TRBJ2-5 TRBV28 - - CASSEQPHQETQYF TGTGCCAGCAGTGAACAGCCTCACCAAGAGACCCAGTACTTC
14 TRBJ2-5 TRBV29-1 - - CSVEVTGLPETQYF TGCAGCGTTGAAGTTACGGGACTCCCAGAGACCCAGTACTTC
14 TRBJ1-5 TRBV6-5 TRBD1 - CASSHETGVHPQHF TGTGCCAGCAGTCACGAGACAGGGGTTCACCCCCAGCATTTT
15 TRBJ1-5 TRBV7-9 - - CASSLIGDSNQPQHF TGTGCCAGCAGCTTAATTGGTGATAGCAATCAGCCCCAGCATTTT
15 TRBJ2-1 TRBV28 TRBD1 once CASNPPGTGGDEQFF TGTGCCAGCAACCCCCCCGGGACAGGTGGCGATGAGCAGTTCTTC
17 TRBJ2-7 TRBV5-1 - - CASSLGSQTTRSYEQYF TGCGCCAGCAGCTTGGGCAGCCAAACTACTAGGTCCTACGAGCAGTACTTC
12 TRBJ2-4 TRBV20-1 - - CSANQGKNIQYF TGCAGTGCTAATCAGGGAAAAAACATTCAGTACTTC
12 TRBJ2-1 TRBV6-4 - - CASSPQGDEQFF TGTGCCAGCAGTCCCCAGGGTGATGAGCAGTTCTTC
13 TRBJ1-1 TRBV29-1 TRBD1 - CSALQGIDAEAFF TGCAGCGCTTTACAGGGGATCGACGCTGAAGCTTTCTTT
16 TRBJ2-5 TRBV6-6 TRBD1 - CASSYWGRDRVETQYF TGTGCCAGCAGTTATTGGGGCCGGGACAGGGTTGAGACCCAGTACTTC
16 TRBJ2-5 TRBV6-1 - - CASSEALLQGGETQYF TGTGCCAGCAGTGAAGCGCTTCTACAGGGGGGGGAGACCCAGTACTTC
23 TRBJ2-7 TRBV29-1 TRBD1 - CSTGVTNEAVTLWGQVTPNEQYF TGCAGCACTGGGGTCACCAATGAAGCTGTAACATTGTGGGGACAGGTCACCCCTAACGAGCAGTACTTC
14 TRBJ2-1 TRBV15 - - CATSRDPKLGEQFF TGTGCCACCAGCAGAGATCCCAAATTGGGTGAGCAGTTCTTC
14 TRBJ2-1 TRBV6-5 - few CASRNPGDVHEQFF TGTGCCAGCAGAAACCCAGGAGATGTCCATGAGCAGTTCTTC